One TCR beta chain is described in this entry. No antigen is known for it. This sample was included in a study of cytomegalovirus exposure and HLA in healthy donors. Study findings and constraints: Among TCR sequences, most were rare, though some public TCRs appeared in many donors. TCR beta chains numbering some 160 were designated cytomegalovirus-associated. Cytomegalovirus status was reportedly diagnosed by the classifier with high specificity and sensitivity.

V lost 6 bases and J lost 4; bases outside the gene matches: 5. In germline, CDR1 is MDHEN, CDR2 SYDVKM. CDR3 length: 14 residues. The repertoire was sequenced with immunoSEQ multiplex PCR; TCRdb's copy has only in-frame clones and lacks some. The sample has 100,000 to 150,000 clones, more than 85% seen once; the top ten hold nearly 4.5%. Input material: PBMCs. This clonotype originated in a man aged 18 to 35 in good health and CMV-seropositive. V and J are TRBV28 and TRBJ1-2; 10 positions agree with TRBD1. The CDR3 here is CASSSGQGPYGYTF. DNA of the CDR3: TGTGCCAGCAGCTCGGGACAGGGGCCCTATGGCTACACCTTC.